The T cell receptor (beta chain) described here comes from a study of cytotoxic CD8 clonotypes in ibrutinib-treated CLL. Profiled with immunoSEQ multiplex PCR; TCRdb holds only in-frame clones, not every one. The sample yields about 200,000 clones, around 70% seen once. Overall study results and limits: Public clonotypes proved infrequent, and on treatment they shrank or remained steady. Clonality measured at baseline exceeded age-matched healthy donors, tracking circulating CD8+ T-cell counts. Clonality rose at ibrutinib response, held steady in sustained remission, and fell toward baseline at progression.

Germline CDR1 reads SGDLS; CDR2 reads YYNGEE. V was trimmed by 4 bases and J by 2 bases, leaving 17 bases between them. The CDR3 runs to 16 residues. Of note for this clone: Its antigen is unidentified.

The clonotype was recovered from a human donor with chronic lymphocytic leukemia. This specimen consisted of PBMCs, obtained after 24 months of ibrutinib treatment. V is TRBV9 and J is TRBJ2-3; tentatively, D is TRBD1 or TRBD2 (6 bases each). As DNA, the CDR3 is TGTGCCAGCAGCCCGGGGGCTAGCGAATACACAGATACGCAGTATTTT. Encoded protein: CASSPGASEYTDTQYF.